This is a list of T cell receptor beta chains from one sample in a study of shared clonotypes between healthy human individuals. Method: immunoSEQ multiplex PCR; TCRdb's copy keeps in-frame clones and lacks some. The top ten hold around 1.7% of the sample, which has about 2.1 million clones, around 95% seen once. Sequencing input: naive CD8+ T cells from PBMCs. These receptors originate from a man between 18 and 35 years old in good health. Some clones in this sample may be carry-over from other donors' samples. Both conserved end residues are part of each CDR3. A D gene is named only where the DNA matches it firmly. The size entry is marked missing in some rows and otherwise reads once, few, many or a size class.

d_call	clone_size	v_call	j_call	cdr3_aa	cdr3_nt
TRBD1	-	TRBV13	TRBJ1-2	CASSSEQGVLGYTF	TGTGCCAGCAGCTCCGAACAGGGGGTTCTCGGCTACACCTTC
-	few	TRBV27	TRBJ2-2	CAVRWENTGELFF	TGTGCCGTCCGGTGGGAGAACACCGGGGAGCTGTTTTTT
TRBD1	-	TRBV5-4	TRBJ2-2	CASSSDFYRTGGSGELFF	TGTGCCAGCAGCTCTGATTTTTATCGGACAGGGGGCTCCGGGGAGCTGTTTTTT
-	once	TRBV29-1	TRBJ2-7	CSVAILYEQYF	TGCAGCGTTGCTATACTCTACGAGCAGTACTTC
TRBD2	-	TRBV28	TRBJ2-3	CASSTLLAGVGTSTDTQYF	TGTGCCAGCAGTACCCTGCTAGCGGGAGTGGGTACTAGCACAGATACGCAGTATTTT
-	-	TRBV28	TRBJ1-2	CASSLTAHYGYTF	TGTGCCAGCAGTTTAACAGCCCACTATGGCTACACCTTC
-	-	TRBV29-1	TRBJ1-4	CSVARGGDEKLFF	TGCAGCGTTGCTAGGGGTGGAGATGAAAAACTGTTTTTT
TRBD2	-	TRBV10-3	TRBJ2-1	CAISEAASGPPNEQFF	TGTGCCATCAGTGAGGCGGCTAGCGGTCCCCCCAATGAGCAGTTCTTC
-	-	TRBV5-6	TRBJ2-2	CASSSTGTTNTGELFF	TGTGCCAGCAGCTCAACCGGGACCACGAACACCGGGGAGCTGTTTTTT
TRBD2	-	TRBV6-5	TRBJ2-7	CASGLADAYEQYF	TGTGCCAGCGGACTAGCGGATGCCTACGAGCAGTACTTC
-	-	TRBV27	TRBJ2-7	CASSLSSGTFYEQYF	TGTGCCAGCAGTTTAAGCTCCGGTACCTTCTACGAGCAGTACTTC
TRBD1	-	TRBV11-2	TRBJ2-3	CASSFRPAGGTDTQYF	TGTGCCAGCAGCTTCAGACCGGCAGGGGGTACCGATACGCAGTATTTT
-	many	TRBV9	TRBJ1-1	CASSAGGAEAFF	TGTGCCAGCAGCGCCGGGGGGGCTGAAGCTTTCTTT
TRBD1	-	TRBV19	TRBJ2-2	CASSRQGQDTGELFF	TGTGCCAGTAGCCGACAGGGCCAGGACACCGGGGAGCTGTTTTTT
TRBD1	few	TRBV10-1	TRBJ2-2	CASSGQGPYTGELFF	TGCGCCAGCAGTGGACAGGGGCCCTACACCGGGGAGCTGTTTTTT
-	-	TRBV29-1	TRBJ1-2	CSATTHNFYGYTF	TGCAGCGCTACTACTCACAATTTCTATGGCTACACCTTC